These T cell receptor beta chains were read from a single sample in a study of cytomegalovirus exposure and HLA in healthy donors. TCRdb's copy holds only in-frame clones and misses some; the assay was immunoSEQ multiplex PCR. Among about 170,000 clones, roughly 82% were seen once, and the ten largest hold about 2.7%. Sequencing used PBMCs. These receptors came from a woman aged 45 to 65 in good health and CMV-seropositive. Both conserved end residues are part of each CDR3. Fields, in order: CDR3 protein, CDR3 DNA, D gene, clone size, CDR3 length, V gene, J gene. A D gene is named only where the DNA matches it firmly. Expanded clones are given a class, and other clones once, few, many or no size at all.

CDR3: CATGGTDTQYF
DNA: TGTGCCACCGGGGGAACAGATACGCAGTATTTT
D: NA
size: NA
length: 11
V: TRBV2
J: TRBJ2-3

CDR3: CANRQDLNTEAFF
DNA: TGTGCCAATAGACAGGACCTGAACACTGAAGCTTTCTTT
D: NA
size: few
length: 13
V: TRBV18
J: TRBJ1-1

CDR3: CASSLDPPRRTYEQYF
DNA: TGCGCCAGCAGCTTGGACCCTCCGCGGCGAACCTACGAGCAGTACTTC
D: NA
size: NA
length: 16
V: TRBV5-1
J: TRBJ2-7

CDR3: CASSTGTAQYNEQFF
DNA: TGTGCCAGCAGCACCGGGACAGCTCAATACAATGAGCAGTTCTTC
D: TRBD1
size: few
length: 15
V: TRBV7-3
J: TRBJ2-1

CDR3: CSVRTSGASYEQYF
DNA: TGCAGCGTTCGGACTAGCGGGGCCTCCTACGAGCAGTACTTC
D: TRBD2
size: NA
length: 14
V: TRBV29-1
J: TRBJ2-7

CDR3: CASSSVSGGPYNEQFF
DNA: TGTGCCAGCAGCTCCGTCAGCGGGGGCCCTTACAATGAGCAGTTCTTC
D: TRBD2
size: NA
length: 16
V: TRBV4-2
J: TRBJ2-1

CDR3: CASSLPEETQYF
DNA: TGCGCCAGCAGCTTGCCAGAAGAGACCCAGTACTTC
D: NA
size: once
length: 12
V: TRBV5-1
J: TRBJ2-5

CDR3: CASSLEVGVFYGYTF
DNA: TGTGCCAGCAGCTTGGAAGTAGGGGTTTTCTATGGCTACACCTTC
D: NA
size: NA
length: 15
V: TRBV5-5
J: TRBJ1-2

CDR3: CASGQGARSQPQHF
DNA: TGTGCCAGCGGACAGGGGGCGCGAAGTCAGCCCCAGCATTTT
D: TRBD1
size: NA
length: 14
V: TRBV2
J: TRBJ1-5

CDR3: CASSFDPGESQPQHF
DNA: TGCGCCAGCAGCTTCGATCCAGGGGAGAGTCAGCCCCAGCATTTT
D: NA
size: NA
length: 15
V: TRBV5-1
J: TRBJ1-5

CDR3: CASQGSGDGYTF
DNA: TGTGCCAGCCAGGGGAGTGGGGATGGCTACACCTTC
D: NA
size: NA
length: 12
V: TRBV2
J: TRBJ1-2

CDR3: CASSRTDTQYF
DNA: TGTGCCAGCAGTCGGACAGATACGCAGTATTTT
D: NA
size: NA
length: 11
V: TRBV28
J: TRBJ2-3

CDR3: CASSLTGGGGQPQHF
DNA: TGTGCCAGCAGCCTGACAGGAGGCGGGGGTCAGCCCCAGCATTTT
D: NA
size: NA
length: 15
V: TRBV27
J: TRBJ1-5

CDR3: CAARSGGNTIYF
DNA: TGTGCTGCCCGCTCCGGTGGAAACACCATATATTTT
D: NA
size: NA
length: 12
V: TRBV6-5
J: TRBJ1-3

CDR3: CASSSMVAGGTGELFF
DNA: TGTGCCAGCAGCTCGATGGTAGCGGGGGGCACCGGGGAGCTGTTTTTT
D: TRBD2
size: NA
length: 16
V: TRBV7-2
J: TRBJ2-2

CDR3: CASSPQDYGYTF
DNA: TGTGCCAGCAGCCCACAGGATTACGGCTACACCTTC
D: NA
size: NA
length: 12
V: TRBV7-9
J: TRBJ1-2

CDR3: CASSPRTDILQPQHF
DNA: TGTGCCAGCAGCCCTCGGACAGATATTCTTCAGCCCCAGCATTTT
D: NA
size: NA
length: 15
V: TRBV7-2
J: TRBJ1-5

CDR3: CASSDRGRTEAFF
DNA: TGTGCCAGCAGTGACCGGGGAAGGACTGAAGCTTTCTTT
D: NA
size: NA
length: 13
V: TRBV2
J: TRBJ1-1

CDR3: CATREATSYNEQFF
DNA: TGCGCCACCCGGGAGGCTACCTCCTACAATGAGCAGTTCTTC
D: TRBD2
size: NA
length: 14
V: TRBV5-1
J: TRBJ2-1

CDR3: CASSLKTVGEAFF
DNA: TGTGCCAGCAGCCTAAAGACAGTGGGGGAAGCTTTCTTT
D: NA
size: NA
length: 13
V: TRBV2
J: TRBJ1-1

CDR3: CASSLRVFGNQPQHF
DNA: TGTGCCAGCAGCTTGCGGGTTTTTGGCAATCAGCCCCAGCATTTT
D: NA
size: NA
length: 15
V: TRBV5-5
J: TRBJ1-5

CDR3: CASTHLITGELFF
DNA: TGTGCCAGCACCCACTTGATCACCGGGGAGCTGTTTTTT
D: NA
size: NA
length: 13
V: TRBV27
J: TRBJ2-2

CDR3: CASSQQGKNQPQHF
DNA: TGTGCCAGTAGTCAACAGGGTAAAAATCAGCCCCAGCATTTT
D: NA
size: NA
length: 14
V: TRBV19
J: TRBJ1-5

CDR3: CASSISGGLFGELFF
DNA: TGTGCCAGTAGTATAAGCGGGGGTCTTTTCGGGGAGCTGTTTTTT
D: TRBD2
size: NA
length: 15
V: TRBV19
J: TRBJ2-2

CDR3: CASSERQGAGELFF
DNA: TGCGCCAGCAGTGAAAGACAAGGGGCCGGGGAGCTGTTTTTT
D: NA
size: NA
length: 14
V: TRBV10-1
J: TRBJ2-2

CDR3: CSAKADYEQYF
DNA: TGCAGTGCTAAAGCTGACTACGAGCAGTACTTC
D: NA
size: NA
length: 11
V: TRBV20-1
J: TRBJ2-7

CDR3: CASSVQGQGAVEQFF
DNA: TGCGCCAGCAGCGTGCAGGGACAGGGGGCAGTTGAGCAGTTCTTC
D: TRBD1
size: once
length: 15
V: TRBV5-1
J: TRBJ2-1

CDR3: CASRLTGNSGANVLTF
DNA: TGTGCCAGCAGACTGACAGGGAACTCTGGGGCCAACGTCCTGACTTTC
D: TRBD1
size: NA
length: 16
V: TRBV27
J: TRBJ2-6

CDR3: CASRRGLNTEAFF
DNA: TGTGCCAGCAGGCGAGGGTTGAACACTGAAGCTTTCTTT
D: NA
size: NA
length: 13
V: TRBV6-5
J: TRBJ1-1

CDR3: CASSGGLRQPQHF
DNA: TGTGCCAGCAGTGGAGGGTTACGGCAGCCCCAGCATTTT
D: NA
size: NA
length: 13
V: TRBV6-1
J: TRBJ1-5

CDR3: CASSSMDRGMNGYTF
DNA: TGTGCCAGCAGCTCCATGGACAGGGGGATGAATGGCTACACCTTC
D: TRBD1
size: once
length: 15
V: TRBV11-2
J: TRBJ1-2

CDR3: CATTPQRGGYEQYF
DNA: TGTGCCACCACGCCGCAACGGGGGGGCTACGAGCAGTACTTC
D: TRBD2
size: once
length: 14
V: TRBV6-1
J: TRBJ2-7

CDR3: CASTLKPVQGPYSNQPQHF
DNA: TGTGCCAGCACCTTAAAACCCGTACAGGGGCCTTATAGCAATCAGCCCCAGCATTTT
D: TRBD1
size: NA
length: 19
V: TRBV7-8
J: TRBJ1-5

CDR3: CASSVGGLLTDTQYF
DNA: TGTGCCAGCAGCGTAGGAGGACTACTCACAGATACGCAGTATTTT
D: NA
size: once
length: 15
V: TRBV9
J: TRBJ2-3

CDR3: CASSFQTDTDTQYF
DNA: TGTGCCAGCAGTTTCCAGACAGACACAGATACGCAGTATTTT
D: NA
size: few
length: 14
V: TRBV6-6
J: TRBJ2-3

CDR3: CASSAQTTTGTRNTEAFF
DNA: TGTGCCAGCAGCGCCCAGACGACCACCGGGACACGGAACACTGAAGCTTTCTTT
D: NA
size: NA
length: 18
V: TRBV7-8
J: TRBJ1-1

CDR3: CASSPRDRGRETQYF
DNA: TGTGCCAGCAGCCCCCGGGACAGGGGGCGAGAGACCCAGTACTTC
D: TRBD1
size: few
length: 15
V: TRBV11-2
J: TRBJ2-5

CDR3: CSVVPFETGSYNEQFF
DNA: TGCAGCGTTGTCCCCTTCGAAACCGGCTCCTACAATGAGCAGTTCTTC
D: NA
size: NA
length: 16
V: TRBV29-1
J: TRBJ2-1

CDR3: CATSARTGGIETQYF
DNA: TGTGCCACCAGCGCCAGGACAGGGGGCATAGAGACCCAGTACTTC
D: TRBD1
size: NA
length: 15
V: TRBV15
J: TRBJ2-5

CDR3: CASSQEQGSYNEQFF
DNA: TGCGCCAGCAGCCAAGAACAGGGGTCCTACAATGAGCAGTTCTTC
D: TRBD1
size: few
length: 15
V: TRBV4-1
J: TRBJ2-1

CDR3: CASSPLSRGGYTF
DNA: TGTGCCAGCTCACCACTCTCCAGGGGTGGCTACACCTTC
D: NA
size: NA
length: 13
V: TRBV18
J: TRBJ1-2

CDR3: CASSYSQGEVAFF
DNA: TGCGCCAGCAGCTACTCACAGGGGGAAGTAGCTTTCTTT
D: TRBD1
size: NA
length: 13
V: TRBV5-1
J: TRBJ1-1

CDR3: CASSLEFIGRGNEAFF
DNA: TGCGCCAGCAGCTTGGAATTCATTGGGCGCGGGAATGAAGCTTTCTTT
D: NA
size: NA
length: 16
V: TRBV5-1
J: TRBJ1-1

CDR3: CASSLQQVGDTQYF
DNA: TGTGCCAGCAGCCTCCAACAGGTTGGGGATACGCAGTATTTT
D: NA
size: NA
length: 14
V: TRBV4-2
J: TRBJ2-3

CDR3: CASSYHRAENTEAFF
DNA: TGCGCCAGCAGCTACCACAGGGCCGAGAACACTGAAGCTTTCTTT
D: NA
size: NA
length: 15
V: TRBV5-1
J: TRBJ1-1

CDR3: CASSLYSGMGGYTF
DNA: TGTGCCAGCAGTTTATATTCGGGGATGGGTGGCTACACCTTC
D: NA
size: NA
length: 14
V: TRBV27
J: TRBJ1-2

CDR3: CASSRTSGAYNEQFF
DNA: TGTGCCAGCAGCCGGACTAGCGGGGCCTACAATGAGCAGTTCTTC
D: TRBD2
size: NA
length: 15
V: TRBV11-1
J: TRBJ2-1

CDR3: CASSLDRGVSYEQYF
DNA: TGTGCCAGCAGCCTCGATCGGGGGGTTTCCTACGAGCAGTACTTC
D: TRBD2
size: NA
length: 15
V: TRBV7-2
J: TRBJ2-7

CDR3: CASSLARETQYF
DNA: TGTGCCAGCAGCTTGGCCAGAGAGACCCAGTACTTC
D: NA
size: few
length: 12
V: TRBV5-4
J: TRBJ2-5

CDR3: CASYPGSGGWETQYF
DNA: TGCGCCAGCTATCCGGGGAGCGGGGGATGGGAGACCCAGTACTTC
D: TRBD2
size: NA
length: 15
V: TRBV5-1
J: TRBJ2-5

CDR3: CASTREGTIYF
DNA: TGTGCCAGCACTAGGGAGGGCACCATATATTTT
D: NA
size: once
length: 11
V: TRBV6-6
J: TRBJ1-3

CDR3: CASSFTGNTEAFF
DNA: TGTGCCAGCAGCTTCACAGGGAACACTGAAGCTTTCTTT
D: NA
size: NA
length: 13
V: TRBV11-2
J: TRBJ1-1

CDR3: CSVDRDRGGTEAFF
DNA: TGCAGCGTGGACCGGGACAGAGGGGGCACTGAAGCTTTCTTT
D: TRBD1
size: once
length: 14
V: TRBV29-1
J: TRBJ1-1

CDR3: CASRKPGQEIEAFF
DNA: TGTGCCAGCAGGAAGCCGGGACAGGAGATAGAAGCTTTCTTT
D: TRBD1
size: NA
length: 14
V: TRBV6-5
J: TRBJ1-1